The 16 T cell receptor beta chains presented below share a single source sample, sequenced in a study of shared clonotypes between healthy human individuals. Sequenced by immunoSEQ multiplex PCR; TCRdb stores in-frame clones only, minus some. The sample contains around 1,900,000 clones, around 95% of which appear only once. CD45RO-negative CD8 cells positively selected for CCR7 made up the naive population, which excluded terminally differentiated effector memory CD45RA+ cells. Sequenced sample: naive CD8+ T cells from PBMCs. These receptor sequences come from a man between 18 and 29 years old in good health. Some clones in this sample may be carry-over from other donors' samples.

The chain employs TRBV7-6 and TRBJ2-5; weak D call: TRBD2 (5 bases). The germline gives CDR1 SGHVS, CDR2 FNYEAQ. CDR3 length: 18 amino acids. V dropped 3 bases and J dropped 3 bases, with 23 bases sitting between them. CDR3 region: CASSFGITRTLSKETQYF. For the CDR3, the DNA is TGTGCCAGCAGCTTCGGTATTACTAGAACGTTATCGAAAGAGACCCAGTACTTC.

This chain connects TRBV9 to TRBJ1-4; D is perhaps TRBD1 (5 bases). Germline-derived CDR1 and CDR2 are SGDLS and YYNGEE. V was pared by 3 bases and J by 7 bases, with 19 bases between. This CDR3 spans 16 amino acids. The CDR3 DNA reads TGTGCCAGCAGCGCCGCCGGGGGGAGGGCAGGTGAAAAACTGTTTTTT. Translation gives CASSAAGGRAGEKLFF.

This sequence joins TRBV7-8 and TRBJ1-2, with D possibly being TRBD1 (6 bases). Germline-derived CDR1 and CDR2 are SGHVS and FQNEAQ. The CDR3 consists of 16 residues. The V and J ends lost 1 base and 4 bases respectively, with 16 bases between them. CDR3 sequence reads: CASSLEVGGRLYGYTF. The CDR3 DNA is TGTGCCAGCAGCTTAGAGGTGGGGGGCAGACTCTATGGCTACACCTTC.

The chain employs TRBV9 and TRBJ2-1; D assignment may be TRBD1 or TRBD2 (5 bases each). The CDR3 has 16 amino acids. The V and J ends lost 1 base and 1 base respectively, with 12 bases between them. Germline CDR1 reads SGDLS; CDR2 reads YYNGEE. CDR3 in amino acids: CASSVYRDASYNEQFF. In DNA, the CDR3 is TGTGCCAGCAGCGTATACCGGGACGCTTCCTACAATGAGCAGTTCTTC.

The V and J genes are TRBV6-1 and TRBJ2-2, with D possibly called TRBD1 or TRBD2 (5 bases each). Deletions cut 4 bases from V and 4 bases from J, with 16 bases between. The CDR3 has 16 residues. Germline CDR1 reads MNHNS; CDR2 reads SASEGT. The CDR3 protein is CASSASRAGSTGELFF. As DNA, the CDR3 is TGTGCCAGCAGTGCGTCACGGGCAGGGAGCACCGGGGAGCTGTTTTTT.

The V and J genes are TRBV2 and TRBJ1-2; D perhaps matches TRBD1 (5 bases). This CDR3 comprises 12 residues. Trimming shortened V by 6 bases and J by 6 bases, and 11 bases separated the two germline ends. Germline CDR1 reads SNHLY; CDR2 reads FYNNEI. The CDR3 DNA reads TGTGCCAGCAGCAGGGAAGAGGATGGCTACACCTTC. Its protein product is CASSREEDGYTF.

The gene calls are TRBV5-1 and TRBJ2-7; 7 bases match TRBD1. With 7 bases clipped from V and 5 bases from J, the junction kept 12 bases outside the gene matches. The CDR3 runs 14 residues. Germline V gene sequence: CDR1 SGHRS, CDR2 YFSETQ. The CDR3, as DNA: TGCGCCAGCTCCGATCGGACAGGAGTCGACGAGCAGTACTTC. Translation: CASSDRTGVDEQYF.

The V call is TRBV9, the J call TRBJ2-7; the match to TRBD1 covers 10 bases. From germline, CDR1 is SGDLS and CDR2 YYNGEE. The CDR3 runs to 19 residues. V was clipped by 2 bases and J by 0 bases; unmatched bases: 14. The CDR3 reads CASSVGAGQGTPYSYEQYF. CDR3 DNA sequence: TGTGCCAGCAGCGTCGGAGCGGGACAGGGGACCCCCTACTCCTACGAGCAGTACTTC.

CDR3 bases: TGTGCCAGCTCAATGGACAGGGGGCTTACCGGGGAGCTGTTTTTT. Translating it yields CASSMDRGLTGELFF. J is TRBJ2-2 and V is TRBV18; 11 positions agree with TRBD1. The ends lost 5 bases at V and 5 bases at J; junction bases unmatched: 4. Germline CDR1 and CDR2: KGHSH and LQKENI. The CDR3 is 15 residues long.

The rearrangement links TRBV27 to TRBJ2-1; 14 bases are shared with TRBD2. From germline, CDR1 is MNHEY and CDR2 SMNVEV (reference sequence). This CDR3 spans 15 amino acids. V trimming: 5 bases; J trimming: 8 bases; junction bases outside the gene matches: 5. The CDR3 protein is CASSGGTSGSDEQFF. CDR3 DNA sequence: TGTGCCAGCAGTGGGGGGACTAGCGGGAGCGATGAGCAGTTCTTC.

The chain carries TRBV9 and TRBJ2-7, with D perhaps matching TRBD1 or TRBD2 (6 bases each). The CDR3 spans 17 residues. The V end lost 4 bases, the J end lost 3 bases, and 23 bases lay between the germline ends. From germline, CDR1 is SGDLS and CDR2 YYNGEE. The CDR3 nucleotides are TGTGCCAGCAGCCACCCCGTCTCGGGGGCTCCCAACTACGAGCAGTACTTC. Translated: CASSHPVSGAPNYEQYF.

The chain couples TRBV28 to TRBJ2-5; possible D gene TRBD2, 6 bases. The tail of the sequence fits TRBJ2-7 better, so the J call may be wrong. Germline loops: CDR1 MDHEN, CDR2 SYDVKM. The CDR3 runs 15 residues. CDR3 protein: CASSRYGEASYEQYF. The DNA for the CDR3 is TGTGCCAGCAGTAGATACGGGGAGGCGTCCTACGAGCAGTACTTC.

This chain links TRBV19 with TRBJ2-7; no clear D gene. The CDR3 is made up of 15 amino acids. Germline V lookup: CDR1 LNHDA, CDR2 SQIVND (reference sequence). Between the trimmed V and J ends, which lost 3 bases and 4 bases, there was a span of 16 bases. This chain's CDR3 is CASSMGQDANYEQYF. The CDR3 region has the DNA TGTGCCAGTAGTATGGGCCAGGACGCGAATTACGAGCAGTACTTC. The full variable domain, completed using reference TRBV19 and TRBJ2-7, is DGGITQSPKYLFRKEGQNVTLSCEQNLNHDAMYWYRQDPGQGLRLIYYSQIVNDFQKGDIAEGYSVSREKKESFPLTVTSAQKNPTAFYLCASSMGQDANYEQYFGPGTRLTVT.

The V gene is TRBV27, the J gene TRBJ2-7, with D hard to call. The CDR3 loop spans 13 amino acids. Trimming removed 0 bases from V and 7 bases from J, with 10 bases in between. The V gene's germline CDR1 is MNHEY and CDR2 SMNVEV (reference sequence). The CDR3 DNA reads as TGTGCCAGCAGTTTATCTTACGTCACTGAGCAGTACTTC. This codes for CASSLSYVTEQYF.

On this clone: The identical CDR3 is also encoded by other nucleotide sequences in the sample. The chain joins TRBV9 to TRBJ2-2; 10 bases align to TRBD2. V shed 4 bases and J 7 bases; nucleotides not matched to a gene: 7. CDR1 SGDLS and CDR2 YYNGEE come from the germline V gene. The CDR3 runs to 15 residues. The CDR3 spells CASSPSGRAVGELFF. Written as DNA, the CDR3 is TGTGCCAGCAGCCCGAGCGGGAGGGCCGTCGGGGAGCTGTTTTTT.

The chain couples TRBV4-3 to TRBJ2-1; TRBD1 matches at 8 bases. Germline V CDR1 and CDR2: LGHNA, YSLEER. This CDR3 spans 16 amino acids. V lost 1 base to trimming and J lost 5 bases; unmatched junction nucleotides: 7. CDR3 region: CASSQGTGSANNEQFF. The CDR3 DNA reads TGCGCCAGCAGCCAAGGGACAGGGAGTGCAAACAATGAGCAGTTCTTC.